A single TCR beta chain is shown here with its context. The antigen remains unidentified. The treatment denotes: randomized to nivolumab then ipilimumab (arm A) or the reverse (arm B). The CDR3 covers 13 residues. V was clipped by 3 bases and J by 6 bases, with 11 bases between them. CDR1 and CDR2 from the germline V gene are MDHEN and SYDVKM. Assay used: immunoSEQ multiplex PCR; TCRdb lists only in-frame clones, some missing. The sample has 35,000 to 40,000 clones; roughly a third are singletons. This record comes from a study of sequential checkpoint blockade in melanoma. Across the study: TCRβ was sequenced from DNA of about a hundred pretreatment tumors. Twenty-two patients had tumor biopsies before treatment and at week 13.

General study points: T-cell fraction and clonality followed PD-L1 and CD8+ counts, not mutational load.

The TCR comes from a human donor with melanoma. The chain joins TRBV28 to TRBJ1-1; D unresolved. The sequences come from tumor tissue (inferred from file names), collected from a patient given nivolumab and ipilimumab in sequence. The CDR3 DNA is TGTGCCAGCAGTTTCGTAGGGAGGTCTGAAGCTTTCTTT. As protein: CASSFVGRSEAFF.